A single sample gave rise to the 8 T cell receptor beta chains below, sequenced in a study of monozygotic twins with inflammatory bowel disease. With the 5' RACE reads reprocessed, TCRdb shows one record per CDR3 protein and no DNA. This repertoire includes about 210,000 distinct CDR3 sequences. Sample: blood. The receptors shown here come from a human donor with ulcerative colitis or Crohn's disease, or a healthy co-twin of an affected twin (not recorded which).

The chain links TRBV4-1 to TRBJ1-1; the TCRdb call, TRBD1, lacks DNA for checking. The germline CDR1 and CDR2 sequences are MGHRA and YSYEKL. The CDR3 runs to 16 residues. CDR3 residues: CASSQVRTGLTTEAFF.

V and J are TRBV5-1 and TRBJ1-1. The CDR3 consists of 14 residues. The germline gives CDR1 SGHRS, CDR2 YFSETQ. CDR3 in amino acids: CASSSDSGGTEAFF.

The CDR3 loop is CSANSGDYGYTF. This chain uses TRBV20-1 with TRBJ1-2. Germline values: CDR1 DFQATT, CDR2 SNEGSKA (reference sequence). The CDR3 is 12 residues long.

V gene TRBV7-9 combines with J gene TRBJ1-1. The CDR3 is 12 residues long. The germline gives CDR1 SEHNR, CDR2 FQNEAQ (reference sequence). The CDR3 sequence: CASSPSRTEAFF.

The chain links TRBV5-1 to TRBJ1-2; the TCRdb D gene call, TRBD1, has no DNA to confirm it. Germline V gene lookup returns CDR1 SGHRS and CDR2 YFSETQ. This CDR3 is built from 15 residues. CDR3 amino acids: CASSLEQGGGYGYTF.

V is TRBV11-2 and J is TRBJ1-1; TCRdb's D call of TRBD1 is untestable without DNA. The CDR3 runs to 14 residues. CDR1 SGHAT and CDR2 FQNNGV come from the germline V gene. CDR3 in amino acids: CASSFHGGGTEAFF.

The chain links TRBV7-9 to TRBJ2-7; TCRdb lists TRBD1, though no DNA is available to test this call. CDR3 length: 13 amino acids. The germline V gene encodes CDR1 SEHNR and CDR2 FQNEAQ (reference sequence). The CDR3 region is CASSHGGGYEQYF.

The chain joins TRBV28 to TRBJ2-3; the D call from TCRdb, TRBD1, cannot be confirmed without DNA. Looked up from germline, CDR1 is MDHEN and CDR2 is SYDVKM. The CDR3 length is 16 residues. CDR3 loop: CASSKRGRRGTDTQYF.